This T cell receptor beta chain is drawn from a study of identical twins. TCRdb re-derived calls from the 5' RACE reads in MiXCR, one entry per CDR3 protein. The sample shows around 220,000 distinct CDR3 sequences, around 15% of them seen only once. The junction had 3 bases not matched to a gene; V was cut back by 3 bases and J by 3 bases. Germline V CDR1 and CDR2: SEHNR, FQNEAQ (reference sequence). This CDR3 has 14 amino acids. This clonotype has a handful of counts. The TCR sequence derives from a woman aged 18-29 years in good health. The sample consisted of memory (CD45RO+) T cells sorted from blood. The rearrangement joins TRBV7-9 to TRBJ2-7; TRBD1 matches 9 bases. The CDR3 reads CASSFSGQGYEQYF. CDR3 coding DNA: TGTGCCAGCAGCTTCTCGGGACAGGGCTACGAGCAGTACTTC.